This TCR beta chain was documented in a study of siplizumab effects on memory and regulatory T cells. Measured with immunoSEQ multiplex PCR; TCRdb has only the in-frame clones, and not every one. The data contain approximately 97,000 clones, more than 85% of them seen just once; the ten biggest clones take up 0.9% to 1.3%. Sequenced input: CD4+ T cells sorted from blood. This sequence was found in a human donor in good health.

As DNA, the CDR3 is TGTGCCAGCAGCGTAGGGGGGGCTGGAAACACCATATATTTT. As protein: CASSVGGAGNTIYF. The chain uses TRBV9 and TRBJ1-3; TRBD1 is a possible D gene (5 bases). Trimming removed 0 bases from V and 2 bases from J, with 6 bases in between. This CDR3 region has 14 residues. Germline V CDR1 and CDR2: SGDLS, YYNGEE.